The 11 T cell receptor beta chains listed next were all sequenced from one sample in a study of blood T cell repertoires in COVID-19. Sequenced by immunoSEQ multiplex PCR; TCRdb stores in-frame clones only, minus some. The data hold 250,000 to 300,000 clones, with 75% to 90% observed a single time. The sequencing sample was made of peripheral blood. These receptors all stem from a woman between 50 and 59 years old with COVID-19, enrolled during active disease.

V usage is TRBV27 and J usage is TRBJ2-3; 9 bases are shared with TRBD2. Germline V gene data show CDR1 as MNHEY and CDR2 as SMNVEV (reference sequence). J was trimmed by 6 bases and V by 0 bases; bases with no gene match: 4. This CDR3 spans 15 amino acids. The CDR3 bases are TGTGCCAGCAGTTTATCTGGCGGGAGGGCTGATACGCAGTATTTT. This gives the protein CASSLSGGRADTQYF.

The chain combines TRBV4-1 with TRBJ1-2, with 7 bases fitting TRBD1. The CDR3 contains 15 residues. Germline lookup yields CDR1 MGHRA and CDR2 YSYEKL. V trimming: 4 bases; J trimming: 1 base; junction bases outside the gene matches: 6. DNA of the CDR3: TGCGCCAGCAGCCTAGAGACAGGGATTAACTATGGCTACACCTTC. This sequence encodes CASSLETGINYGYTF.

The rearrangement links TRBV4-1 to TRBJ2-7; 15 bases fit TRBD2. Trimming cost V 4 bases and J 2 bases; bases outside gene matches: 6. The CDR3 contains 17 residues. Germline CDR1 and CDR2: MGHRA and YSYEKL. CDR3 region: CASSLLGLAGGPYEQYF. DNA of the CDR3: TGCGCCAGCAGCCTCTTAGGACTAGCGGGAGGGCCCTACGAGCAGTACTTC.

J is TRBJ2-2 and V is TRBV6-5, with D possibly TRBD2 on 6 matching bases. The CDR3 runs 15 residues. V lost 2 bases and J 4 bases, leaving 11 bases between the germline ends. Germline CDR1 and CDR2: MNHEY and SVGAGI. Written as DNA, the CDR3 is TGTGCCAGCAGTTACGGCGGGATAGGCACCGGGGAGCTGTTTTTT. Protein product: CASSYGGIGTGELFF.

V is TRBV5-1 and J is TRBJ2-5; 10 bases agree with TRBD1. In germline, CDR1 is SGHRS, CDR2 YFSETQ. This CDR3 is 17 amino acids long. The V segment lost 2 bases and the J segment 4 bases; nucleotides outside the gene matches: 11. The CDR3 loop is CASSFGDRGQRGETQYF. CDR3 nucleotides: TGCGCCAGCAGCTTCGGAGACAGGGGGCAGCGAGGAGAGACCCAGTACTTC.

The J gene is TRBJ2-2, the V gene TRBV7-9, with TRBD2 matching over 12 bases. Germline V lookup: CDR1 SEHNR, CDR2 FQNEAQ (reference sequence). V lost 1 base, J lost 4 bases, and 10 bases stayed unmatched. CDR3 length: 19 residues. The CDR3, as DNA: TGTGCCAGCAGCTTAGTCCGGACAAGACTAGCGGGAGTCACCGGGGAGCTGTTTTTT. It is translated as CASSLVRTRLAGVTGELFF.

This clone was recorded once. The rearrangement joins TRBV5-1 to TRBJ2-7; 8 bases agree with TRBD2. Germline V lookup: CDR1 SGHRS, CDR2 YFSETQ. This CDR3 spans 17 amino acids. V lost 2 bases and J lost 4; bases outside the gene matches: 14. CDR3 protein: CASSFTSGIGNSYEQYF. The CDR3 DNA reads as TGCGCCAGCAGCTTCACTAGCGGTATCGGCAATAGTTACGAGCAGTACTTC.

The chain uses TRBV5-1 and TRBJ2-7, with 7 bases aligning to TRBD1. J lost 2 bases, V lost 0 bases, and 5 bases had no gene match. The CDR3 is made up of 15 amino acids. CDR1 and CDR2 (germline): SGHRS, YFSETQ. The DNA for the CDR3 is TGCGCCAGCAGCTTGGAAACAGGGGCCACCTACGAGCAGTACTTC. This sequence encodes CASSLETGATYEQYF.

This chain uses TRBV27 with TRBJ1-4; 7 bases align to TRBD1. V was pared by 3 bases and J by 7 bases, with 8 bases of the junction left unmatched. The V gene's germline CDR1 is MNHEY and CDR2 SMNVEV (reference sequence). The CDR3 consists of 15 residues. The CDR3 DNA reads as TGTGCCAGCAGTTTCAACAGGGGCCGGGTTGAAAAACTGTTTTTT. Encoded protein: CASSFNRGRVEKLFF.

This clone was detected a few times. The chain combines TRBV5-1 with TRBJ1-2; tentative D call: TRBD1 (5 bases). The CDR3 extends over 14 amino acids. V shed 0 bases and J shed 6 bases, with 12 bases lying between them. Looked up from germline, CDR1 is SGHRS and CDR2 is YFSETQ. CDR3 nucleotide sequence: TGCGCCAGCAGCTTGGCCGGCAGGGAGGATGGCTACACCTTC. Protein product: CASSLAGREDGYTF.

The rearrangement links TRBV9 to TRBJ2-3; 12 nucleotides agree with TRBD2. This CDR3 is built from 17 residues. V lost 4 bases and J lost 0; bases outside the gene matches: 6. Per the germline V gene, CDR1 is SGDLS and CDR2 is YYNGEE. The CDR3 nucleotides are TGTGCCAGCAGCCCCGGTCTAGCGGGAGGGAGCACAGATACGCAGTATTTT. Its protein product is CASSPGLAGGSTDTQYF.